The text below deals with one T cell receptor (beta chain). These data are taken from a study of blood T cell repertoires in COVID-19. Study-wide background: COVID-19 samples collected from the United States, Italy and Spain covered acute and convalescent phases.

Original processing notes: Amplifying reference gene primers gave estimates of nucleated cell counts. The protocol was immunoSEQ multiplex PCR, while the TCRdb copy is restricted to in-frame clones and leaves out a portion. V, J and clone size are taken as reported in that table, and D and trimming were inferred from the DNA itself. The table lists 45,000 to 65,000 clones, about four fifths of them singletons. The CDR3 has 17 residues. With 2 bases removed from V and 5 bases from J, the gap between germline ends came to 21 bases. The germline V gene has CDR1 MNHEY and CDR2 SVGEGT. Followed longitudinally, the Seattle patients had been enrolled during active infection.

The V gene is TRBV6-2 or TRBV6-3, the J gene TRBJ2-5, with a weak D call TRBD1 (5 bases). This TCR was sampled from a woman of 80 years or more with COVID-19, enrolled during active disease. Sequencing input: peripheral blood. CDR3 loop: CASSYGGWAGIGETQYF. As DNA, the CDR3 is TGTGCCAGCAGTTACGGCGGTTGGGCAGGGATAGGGGAGACCCAGTACTTC.